Presented here are 10 T cell receptor beta chains from one specimen sequenced in a study of beta chain features in type 1 diabetes. The sequenced template was cDNA made from the entire isolated RNA. Generated by immunoSEQ multiplex PCR, the TCRdb table keeps only in-frame clones and is missing some. The sample has fewer than 900,000 clones, 15% to 20% seen once. Material: naive CD4+ T cells from blood. The receptors come from a woman aged 18-29 years in good health.

This clone was detected only a few times. V usage is TRBV28 and J usage is TRBJ1-2; D is perhaps TRBD1 (5 bases). Germline CDR1 MDHEN, CDR2 SYDVKM. The CDR3 spans 12 residues. V lost 6 bases to trimming and J lost 5 bases, with 10 bases between them. CDR3 nucleotide sequence: TGTGCCAGCAGGATGACAGATTATGGCTACACCTTC. This encodes CASRMTDYGYTF.

This clone was picked up a small number of times. This rearrangement joins TRBV9 to TRBJ2-1; D is unclear. The CDR3 has 14 residues. V lost 0 bases and J 10 bases, leaving 14 bases between the germline ends. Germline CDR1 and CDR2: SGDLS and YYNGEE. CDR3 loop: CASSVGPAVREQFF. The CDR3 nucleotides read TGTGCCAGCAGCGTAGGGCCGGCTGTCAGGGAGCAGTTCTTC. Drawing the rest from reference TRBV9 and TRBJ2-1, the complete variable domain is DSGVTQTPKHLITATGQRVTLRCSPRSGDLSVYWYQQSLDQGLQFLIQYYNGEERAKGNILERFSAQQFPDLHSELNLSSLELGDSALYFCASSVGPAVREQFFGPGTRLTVL.

The V gene is TRBV4-1, the J gene TRBJ2-1; TRBD2 agrees at 9 bases. Germline V gene data show CDR1 as MGHRA and CDR2 as YSYEKL. After removal of 1 base from V and 10 bases from J, the junction contained 20 bases not matched to a gene. This CDR3 comprises 19 residues. CDR3 nucleotides: TGCGCCAGCAGCCAAGGGTCGGGGCCTTCGAGCGGGAGGTCCAACGAGCAGTTCTTC. Protein: CASSQGSGPSSGRSNEQFF.

This clone came up a few times. At the DNA level, this CDR3 is encoded by other sequences in the same sample as well. The chain employs TRBV7-2 and TRBJ2-7; 7 bases are a match to TRBD1. There are 14 residues in the CDR3. Looked up from germline, CDR1 is SGHTA and CDR2 is FQGNSA. The junction had 6 bases not matched to a gene; V was cut back by 5 bases and J by 2 bases. This CDR3 is CASSPRTGPYEQYF. CDR3 nucleotides: TGTGCCAGCAGCCCGAGGACAGGACCCTACGAGCAGTACTTC. The full variable domain, in which reference TRBV7-2 and TRBJ2-7 provide the parts outside the CDR3, is GAGVSQSPSNKVTEKGKDVELRCDPISGHTALYWYRQSLGQGLEFLIYFQGNSAPDKSGLPSDRFSAERTGGSVSTLTIQRTQQEDSAVYLCASSPRTGPYEQYFGPGTRLTVT.

This chain links TRBV28 with TRBJ2-7; no clear D. Between the trimmed V and J ends, which lost 8 bases and 2 bases, there was a span of 10 bases. The CDR3 covers 12 residues. Germline V gives CDR1 MDHEN, CDR2 SYDVKM. Here the CDR3 reads CASAGYPYEQYF. CDR3 DNA: TGTGCCAGCGCCGGGTACCCCTACGAGCAGTACTTC.

This clone was seen only a few times. This chain uses TRBV5-6 with TRBJ2-5, with 8 bases fitting TRBD2. Trimming at V came to 5 bases and at J to 5 bases, leaving 11 bases not matched to a gene. The CDR3 is 15 amino acids. Germline lookup yields CDR1 SGHDT and CDR2 YYEEEE. The chain's CDR3 is CASRRSSGAPETQYF. CDR3 nucleotide sequence: TGTGCCAGCAGGCGAAGTAGCGGGGCCCCCGAGACCCAGTACTTC.

The chain has TRBV7-3 and TRBJ2-1; D gene uncertain. The CDR3 totals 18 residues. The germline gives CDR1 SGHTA, CDR2 FQGTGA. Trimming shortened V by 3 bases and J by 0 bases, and 18 bases separated the two germline ends. In DNA, the CDR3 is TGTGCCAGCAGCTTTTATCCCCTTGGCGGCAGCTCCTACAATGAGCAGTTCTTC. Protein sequence: CASSFYPLGGSSYNEQFF.

This clone was counted between two and nine times. The V gene is TRBV5-1, the J gene TRBJ2-7; 15 bases map to TRBD2. CDR3 size: 15 residues. Per the germline V gene, CDR1 is SGHRS and CDR2 is YFSETQ. J lost 5 bases, V lost 3 bases, and 3 bases had no gene match. DNA for the CDR3: TGCGCCAGCAGCTCGGGACTAGCGGGAGGCGACGAGCAGTACTTC. Translating gives CASSSGLAGGDEQYF. Full variable domain (outside the CDR3, taken from reference TRBV5-1 and TRBJ2-7): KAGVTQTPRYLIKTRGQQVTLSCSPISGHRSVSWYQQTPGQGLQFLFEYFSETQRNKGNFPGRFSGRQFSNSRSEMNVSTLELGDSALYLCASSSGLAGGDEQYFGPGTRLTVT.

This chain joins TRBV5-1 and TRBJ2-7, with D possibly TRBD1 on 6 matching bases. Germline V lookup: CDR1 SGHRS, CDR2 YFSETQ. The CDR3 is made up of 14 amino acids. The ends were cut back, 4 bases at V and 5 bases at J, with 16 bases in the middle. The CDR3 sequence: CASSITGSYNEQYF. CDR3 nucleotides: TGCGCCAGCAGCATAACAGGGTCTTACAACGAGCAGTACTTC.

The gene calls are TRBV4-1 and TRBJ2-3, with unresolved D. The CDR3 extends over 14 amino acids. V lost 3 bases and J 2 bases, leaving 9 bases between the germline ends. From germline, CDR1 is MGHRA and CDR2 YSYEKL. The CDR3 spells CASSQHTYTDTQYF. The DNA for the CDR3 is TGCGCCAGCAGCCAGCACACCTACACAGATACGCAGTATTTT.